The rows below give T cell receptor beta chains drawn from one sample of a study of cytomegalovirus exposure and HLA in healthy donors. Clones were sequenced by immunoSEQ multiplex PCR, and TCRdb holds only the in-frame ones, with some missing. The table records about 100,000 clones, about 80% of them present only once. The sequencing sample was made of PBMCs. The receptors derive from a man between 40 and 49 years old in good health and CMV-seropositive. Each CDR3 is given with its conserved first and last residue. D genes are given only for firm matches. Size tells how often a clone was seen (once, few, many) or the class of an expanded clone, and some rows leave it out.

D gene,J gene,clone size,V gene,CDR3 DNA,CDR3 protein
.,TRBJ1-5,.,TRBV19,TGTGCCAGTAGTCCCCTGGACAGAAATCAGCCCCAGCATTTT,CASSPLDRNQPQHF
TRBD1,TRBJ1-5,.,TRBV6-6,TGTGCCAGCAGCACCGGCGTGGCAGGGGGCCGTCAGCCCCAGCATTTT,CASSTGVAGGRQPQHF
.,TRBJ2-5,.,TRBV29-1,TGCAGCGTTGGTGGGGCCGAAGAGACCCAGTACTTC,CSVGGAEETQYF
TRBD2,TRBJ2-5,.,TRBV10-3,TGTGCCATCAGTGACAGCGGGGTTGGAGAGACCCAGTACTTC,CAISDSGVGETQYF
.,TRBJ1-2,few,TRBV6-1,TGTGCCAGCAGCTCTCAAGGGGGGGCTCTTGGCTACACCTTC,CASSSQGGALGYTF
TRBD1,TRBJ2-5,.,TRBV9,TGTGCCAGCAGCAAAAACGAGGGGGCACCCCGCCAAGAGACCCAGTACTTC,CASSKNEGAPRQETQYF
.,TRBJ2-7,.,TRBV21-1,TGTGCCCCTGGAGGGACAGGGCTCTACGAGCAGTACTTC,CAPGGTGLYEQYF
TRBD1,TRBJ1-5,.,TRBV7-9,TGTGCCAGCAGCTTGCAGGGGGCGCAGCCCCAGCATTTT,CASSLQGAQPQHF
.,TRBJ1-5,few,TRBV28,TGTGCCAGCAGTTCCATCCTGGGGGGTCTCAATCAGCCCCAGCATTTT,CASSSILGGLNQPQHF
TRBD1,TRBJ2-1,few,TRBV4-2,TGTGCCAGCAGCCAGCGGGACAGGGGGCAAAATGAGCAGTTCTTC,CASSQRDRGQNEQFF
.,TRBJ2-2,few,TRBV6-6,TGTGCCAGCAGCTTAACAGGGAGCACCGGGGAGCTGTTTTTT,CASSLTGSTGELFF
TRBD1,TRBJ2-2,.,TRBV6-1,TGTGCCAGCACAGGACAGGGGTGGTCCGGGGAGCTGTTTTTT,CASTGQGWSGELFF
.,TRBJ1-6,.,TRBV10-3,TGTGCCATCGGGGAGGGCCGAGAATCACCCCTCCACTTT,CAIGEGRESPLHF
TRBD1,TRBJ2-1,.,TRBV9,TGTGCCAGCGCTACAGGGGAGTACAATGAGCAGTTCTTC,CASATGEYNEQFF
.,TRBJ1-2,.,TRBV19,TGTGCCAGTAGTATCGGAGGGTCCTATGGCTACACCTTC,CASSIGGSYGYTF
TRBD1,TRBJ1-2,.,TRBV4-1,TGCGCCAGCAGCCCAGGGCAGGGGGTCTATGAGTACACCTTC,CASSPGQGVYEYTF
TRBD1,TRBJ1-6,few,TRBV7-9,TGTGCCAGCAGTTTCGACAGGGGTAATTCACCCCTCCACTTT,CASSFDRGNSPLHF
TRBD1,TRBJ2-1,once,TRBV7-9,TGTGCCAGCTTCCGGGACAGCAGCGACAATGAGCAGTTCTTC,CASFRDSSDNEQFF
TRBD1,TRBJ1-4,.,TRBV4-3,TGCGCCAGCAGCCAAGAGACTGACAGGGTCCATGAAAAACTGTTTTTT,CASSQETDRVHEKLFF
.,TRBJ1-4,.,TRBV28,TGTGCCAGCAGTTTCCCGTTGGAGGCAAAACTGTTTTTT,CASSFPLEAKLFF
TRBD1,TRBJ1-1,.,TRBV10-3,TGTGCCATCAGCCCAGGGACAGGGGTCACTGAAGCTTTCTTT,CAISPGTGVTEAFF
TRBD2,TRBJ2-1,.,TRBV6-7,TGTGCCAGCAGTTACTCGACAACGGTTGCGGGAGGGTTTATTGAGCAGTTCTTC,CASSYSTTVAGGFIEQFF
.,TRBJ1-1,.,TRBV5-6,TGTGCCAGCTCTGAGGGCGGGGGGAGCACTGAAGCTTTCTTT,CASSEGGGSTEAFF
TRBD2,TRBJ2-7,.,TRBV5-1,TGCGCCAGCAGCAACGGACTAGCGGGGACCTACGAGCAGTACTTC,CASSNGLAGTYEQYF
TRBD2,TRBJ2-5,.,TRBV7-6,TGTGCCAGCAGCTCCCAGGGACTAGCGGGAGGCCAAGAGACCCAGTACTTC,CASSSQGLAGGQETQYF
.,TRBJ1-1,.,TRBV9,TGTGCCAGCAGCGTAGGAGCACAGGGTTTGAACACTGAAGCTTTCTTT,CASSVGAQGLNTEAFF
.,TRBJ2-7,.,TRBV7-8,TGTGCCAGCAGCCTGTCGGGTTCCTACGAGCAGTACTTC,CASSLSGSYEQYF
TRBD2,TRBJ2-7,few,TRBV7-2,TGTGCCAGCAGCCCCGGACTAGCGAACTACGAGCAGTACTTC,CASSPGLANYEQYF
TRBD2,TRBJ2-1,.,TRBV19,TGTGCCAGTACCGCAGGGGCGGGAGGGGGGCGTAAGCAGTTCTTC,CASTAGAGGGRKQFF
.,TRBJ1-4,.,TRBV4-3,TGCGCCAGCAGCCAAGAGGGGCAGGGGCAGGTTTGGGAAAAACTGTTTTTT,CASSQEGQGQVWEKLFF
TRBD1,TRBJ1-3,.,TRBV7-2,TGTGCCAGCAGCATTGACAGGGTCGGTGGAAACACCATATATTTT,CASSIDRVGGNTIYF
TRBD1,TRBJ2-7,.,TRBV7-6,TGTGCCAGCAGCTCTCGACAGGGAGAAATGAACGAGCAGTACTTC,CASSSRQGEMNEQYF
TRBD1,TRBJ2-2,few,TRBV4-1,TGCGCCAGCAGCCGGGACAGGGTAGCGAACACCGGGGAGCTGTTTTTT,CASSRDRVANTGELFF
.,TRBJ2-2,.,TRBV11-1,TGTGCCAGCAGCTTAGGCGGTTTAGAGGGGAACACCGGGGAGCTGTTTTTT,CASSLGGLEGNTGELFF
.,TRBJ2-7,.,TRBV27,TGTGCCAGCAGTTTATGGCCAGGATCCTACGAGCAGTACTTC,CASSLWPGSYEQYF
.,TRBJ1-4,.,TRBV6-6,TGTGCCAGCACCACGGAGGCTATTGGTGAAAAACTGTTTTTT,CASTTEAIGEKLFF
.,TRBJ2-2,.,TRBV2,TGTGCCAGCAGTTACGGGGGACGGGGCGGGGAGCTGTTTTTT,CASSYGGRGGELFF
.,TRBJ1-2,.,TRBV6-1,TGTGCCAGCAGTGAAACCTTGACCAGGGCCGATGGCTACACCTTC,CASSETLTRADGYTF
.,TRBJ2-5,few,TRBV6-5,TGTGCCAGCAGCCCTAGGAGGTTTACCCAGTACTTC,CASSPRRFTQYF
.,TRBJ2-7,.,TRBV6-1,TGTGCCAGCATGGAGGGGGCGGATCGCAAGCAGTACTTC,CASMEGADRKQYF
.,TRBJ2-3,.,TRBV19,TGTGCCAGTAGCCCAGGGGTAGGCACAGATACGCAGTATTTT,CASSPGVGTDTQYF
.,TRBJ1-1,.,TRBV19,TGTGCCAGTAGTATCCCTCCGACAGATTCGAACACTGAAGCTTTCTTT,CASSIPPTDSNTEAFF
.,TRBJ2-2,.,TRBV6-5,TGTGCCAGCTCTGGGGGGGCCGCGAACACCGGGGAGCTGTTTTTT,CASSGGAANTGELFF